Each of the 22 T cell receptor beta chains below was sequenced from the same sample in a study of blood T cell repertoires in COVID-19. TCRdb keeps only in-frame clones here, not all; method: immunoSEQ multiplex PCR. Of approximately 72,000 clones in the sample, more than 80% were seen once. The sequencing input was peripheral blood. The receptor set was obtained from a woman older than 75 with active or convalescent COVID-19.

The chain combines TRBV4-3 with TRBJ2-7; 9 positions agree with TRBD2. Germline CDR1 and CDR2: LGHNA and YSLEER. J lost 5 bases, V lost 0 bases, and 2 bases had no gene match. The CDR3 length is 14 residues. The CDR3 region has the DNA TGCGCCAGCAGCCAAGACTTAGCGGGGGACGAGCAGTACTTC. Translation gives CASSQDLAGDEQYF.

This clone was found once. The chain carries TRBV18 and TRBJ2-5; 10 nucleotides align to TRBD2. Per germline, CDR1 KGHSH and CDR2 LQKENI. The CDR3 runs to 17 residues. J was trimmed by 4 bases and V by 2 bases; bases with no gene match: 10. The CDR3 DNA reads TGTGCCAGCTCACCAGAGGTACAGCGGGGGGGCCTAGAGACCCAGTACTTC. Translated: CASSPEVQRGGLETQYF. Complete variable domain (other parts from reference TRBV18 and TRBJ2-5): NAGVMQNPRHLVRRRGQEARLRCSPMKGHSHVYWYRQLPEEGLKFMVYLQKENIIDESGMPKERFSAEFPKEGPSILRIQQVVRGDSAAYFCASSPEVQRGGLETQYFGPGTRLLVL.

This chain links TRBV15 with TRBJ1-5; perhaps TRBD1 as D (5 bases). V shed 1 base and J shed 3 bases, with 10 bases lying between them. The CDR3 loop spans 15 amino acids. Germline V lookup: CDR1 LNHNV, CDR2 YYDKDF (reference sequence). The CDR3 bases are TGTGCCACCAGCAGAGGACAGATAGCCAATCAGCCCCAGCATTTT. Encoded protein: CATSRGQIANQPQHF.

The CDR3 loop is CASSLRDSQETQYF. For the CDR3, the DNA is TGCGCCAGCAGCTTGCGGGACTCCCAAGAGACCCAGTACTTC. The chain recombines TRBV5-1 with TRBJ2-5; D might be TRBD2 (6 bases). The V and J ends lost 1 base and 1 base respectively, with 8 bases between them. The CDR3 totals 14 residues. From germline, CDR1 is SGHRS and CDR2 YFSETQ.

The rearrangement links TRBV19 to TRBJ1-4, with 9 positions matching TRBD1. V shed 5 bases and J 5 bases; nucleotides not matched to a gene: 6. The CDR3 is 15 amino acids. Germline-derived CDR1 and CDR2 are LNHDA and SQIVND (reference sequence). CDR3 sequence reads: CASSETDRGNEKLFF. The CDR3 nucleotides read TGTGCCAGTAGTGAAACGGACAGGGGCAATGAAAAACTGTTTTTT.

The J gene is TRBJ1-1, the V gene TRBV4-1; maybe TRBD1 (5 bases). There are 13 residues in the CDR3. Trimming removed 1 base from V and 10 bases from J, with 13 bases in between. Germline lookup yields CDR1 MGHRA and CDR2 YSYEKL. CDR3 DNA: TGCGCCAGCAGCCAAGGATGGGGGGATGGAGCTTTCTTT. Amino acids: CASSQGWGDGAFF.

The chain links TRBV28 to TRBJ1-6; a possible D gene is TRBD1 (6 bases). Germline assignment: CDR1 MDHEN and CDR2 SYDVKM. The CDR3 sequence is 17 residues long. Trimming cost V 5 bases and J 4 bases, with 18 bases left between them. The DNA for the CDR3 is TGTGCCAGCAGTACGGGGGGGGCAGGGAGTTATAATTCACCCCTCCACTTT. This codes for CASSTGGAGSYNSPLHF. The full variable domain, completed using reference TRBV28 and TRBJ1-6, is DVKVTQSSRYLVKRTGEKVFLECVQDMDHENMFWYRQDPGLGLRLIYFSYDVKMKEKGDIPEGYSVSREKKERFSLILESASTNQTSMYLCASSTGGAGSYNSPLHFGNGTRLTVT.

The chain couples TRBV9 to TRBJ1-2; possible D gene TRBD1, 6 bases. Looked up from germline, CDR1 is SGDLS and CDR2 is YYNGEE. CDR3 size: 15 residues. V was clipped by 6 bases and J by 2 bases, with 17 bases between them. This CDR3 is CASITGARGNYGYTF. CDR3 sequence (DNA): TGTGCCAGCATTACGGGGGCGCGGGGGAACTATGGCTACACCTTC.

The chain employs TRBV4-2 and TRBJ2-1, with 8 bases fitting TRBD2. CDR1 is LGHNA and CDR2 is YNFKEQ in the germline V gene. The CDR3 loop spans 14 amino acids. The trim removed 9 bases at V and 5 bases at J, leaving 9 bases unmatched. CDR3: CASTIGAGDNEQFF. CDR3 coding DNA: TGTGCCAGTACCATCGGAGCGGGGGACAATGAGCAGTTCTTC.

This clone was seen a few times. This chain joins TRBV30 and TRBJ1-6; D ambiguous. With 4 bases removed from V and 1 base from J, the gap between germline ends came to 14 bases. The germline CDR1 and CDR2 sequences are GTSNPN and SVGIG (reference sequence). This CDR3 is 16 amino acids long. The CDR3 DNA reads TGTGCCTGGAACCTTCACGAGACATCCTATAATTCACCCCTCCACTTT. It codes for CAWNLHETSYNSPLHF.

CDR3 sequence: CASSQVSFNEECGYTF. CDR3 coding DNA: TGCGCCAGCAGCCAAGTTTCCTTCAACGAGGAATGTGGCTACACCTTC. The rearrangement uses TRBV4-3 and TRBJ1-2; D call uncertain. Germline-derived CDR1 and CDR2 are LGHNA and YSLEER. This CDR3 has 16 residues. The germline V and J ends were trimmed by 1 base and 7 bases, with 19 bases remaining between them.

This chain links TRBV16 with TRBJ1-5; D is unresolved. This CDR3 has 14 residues. Trimming shortened V by 0 bases and J by 5 bases, and 8 bases separated the two germline ends. From germline, CDR1 is KGHSY and CDR2 FQNENV. The chain's CDR3 is CASSQSNSYQPQHF. CDR3 DNA: TGTGCCAGCAGCCAATCGAACAGTTATCAGCCCCAGCATTTT.

The chain recombines TRBV6-5 with TRBJ2-1; no clear D gene. Germline CDR1 is MNHEY and CDR2 is SVGAGI. This CDR3 is 12 amino acids long. Trimming shortened V by 7 bases and J by 8 bases, and 12 bases separated the two germline ends. CDR3 protein: CASKSESYEQFF. In nucleotides, the CDR3 is TGTGCCAGCAAAAGCGAGTCCTATGAGCAGTTCTTC.

The V gene is TRBV7-2, the J gene TRBJ1-3; D is undetermined. V lost 5 bases and J lost 7, with 15 bases in between. The CDR3 has 14 amino acids. CDR1 and CDR2 (germline): SGHTA, FQGNSA. CDR3 sequence (DNA): TGTGCCAGCAGCCCTAGAGAAGCGAGGAACACCATATATTTT. Protein product: CASSPREARNTIYF.

This chain connects TRBV12-3 or TRBV12-4 to TRBJ1-2; possibly TRBD1 for D (6 bases). This CDR3 has 13 amino acids. V lost 7 bases to trimming and J lost 2 bases, with 11 bases between them. The CDR3 here is CASTLDRNYGYTF. CDR3 coding DNA: TGTGCCAGCACCCTGGACAGAAACTATGGCTACACCTTC.

The gene calls are TRBV5-4 and TRBJ2-5, with 7 bases matching TRBD2. The CDR3 runs to 13 residues. The J segment lost 4 bases and the V segment lost 1 base, leaving 1 base of the junction unmatched. Germline-derived CDR1 and CDR2 are SGHNT and YYREEE (reference sequence). The CDR3: CASSLTGGETQYF. The CDR3 nucleotides read TGTGCCAGCAGCTTGACGGGGGGAGAGACCCAGTACTTC.

V and J are TRBV4-3 and TRBJ1-5, with D perhaps matching TRBD1 (5 bases). The V gene's germline CDR1 is LGHNA and CDR2 YSLEER. The CDR3 totals 15 residues. The V end was cut by 3 bases, the J end by 4 bases, with 13 bases between. In DNA form, the CDR3 reads TGCGCCAGCAGCCATTCTACGGGGGGGAATCAGCCCCAGCATTTT. This gives the protein CASSHSTGGNQPQHF.

This chain links TRBV30 with TRBJ2-1; a possible D gene is TRBD2 (6 bases). V dropped 5 bases and J dropped 8 bases, with 16 bases sitting between them. Germline CDR1 reads GTSNPN; CDR2 reads SVGIG (reference sequence). This CDR3 has 13 amino acids. CDR3 bases: TGTGCCTGGGCCGATTTATCGGGGGATGAGCAGTTCTTC. As protein: CAWADLSGDEQFF.

This clone was observed a handful of times. The V gene is TRBV7-2, the J gene TRBJ1-1; TRBD1 is a possible D gene (6 bases). Germline V lookup: CDR1 SGHTA, CDR2 FQGNSA. V lost 1 base and J lost 4, with 13 bases in between. This CDR3 comprises 15 residues. Here the CDR3 reads CASSLGGGHGTEAFF. For the CDR3, the DNA is TGTGCCAGCAGCTTAGGGGGGGGCCATGGCACTGAAGCTTTCTTT.

The CDR3 bases are TGTGCCAGCAGAGACAGGGCCACTGAAGCTTTCTTT. The encoded protein is CASRDRATEAFF. The V gene is TRBV6-5, the J gene TRBJ1-1; 7 nucleotides agree with TRBD1. V trimming: 6 bases; J trimming: 4 bases; junction bases outside the gene matches: 2. Per the germline V gene, CDR1 is MNHEY and CDR2 is SVGAGI. This CDR3 has 12 amino acids.

The V and J genes are TRBV24-1 and TRBJ2-3, with TRBD2 as a possible D gene (6 bases). The V end lost 2 bases, the J end lost 3 bases, and 14 bases lay between the germline ends. CDR3 length equals 16 residues. Germline V gives CDR1 KGHDR, CDR2 SFDVKD. DNA of the CDR3: TGTGCCACCAGTGATTCCGGCCGGGGGAGGACAGATACGCAGTATTTT. Protein: CATSDSGRGRTDTQYF.

The chain has TRBV9 and TRBJ2-1; TRBD2 aligns across 8 bases. Trimming took 7 bases from V and 0 from J; bases not matched to a gene: 3. Germline V gene lookup returns CDR1 SGDLS and CDR2 YYNGEE. The CDR3 runs to 14 residues. The CDR3 protein is CASQRGSSYNEQFF. The DNA for the CDR3 is TGTGCCAGCCAGCGGGGGAGCTCCTACAATGAGCAGTTCTTC.